The T cell receptor (beta chain) under discussion was sequenced for a study of vaccination effects on CD4 cells after COVID-19 (dated by TCRdb to between 2021 and 2024). Context from the whole study: Across the study, the median time from the second dose to post-vaccine sampling was 72 days (range 14 to 241). SARS-CoV-2 spike-specific CD4+ TCR repertoires from before and after mRNA vaccination were compared in COVID-19 convalescent patients and in infection-naive vaccine recipients. A total of 10 COVID-19 convalescent patients and several SARS-CoV-2-naive healthy vaccine recipients were included in the full study. In the study, cultures from other donors were sequenced using the Oncomine TCR Beta short-read assay on an Illumina iSeq 100.

Libraries came from the immunoSEQ multiplex PCR assay. DNA from the CD4+ T cells that had been cultured and isolated underwent TCR beta CDR3 sequencing. In the paper's pipeline: The analysis removed non-productive TCR sequences, trimmed reads to the CDR3 region, and retained only CDR3s that were 7 or more amino acids long. Antigen-specific clonotypes were identified using the MANAFEST web app by comparison of expansion in peptide wells against reference cultures. To be called positive, a clone needed expansion at FDR<0.05 compared with the reference and with all other wells, an odds ratio greater than 5, and a frequency greater than 0.1% in two replicate wells. A clonotype was called cross-reactive if it was significantly expanded both in SARS-CoV-2 spike wells and in at least one common cold coronavirus spike condition. Using the stringdist R package, CDR3 similarity was measured by Levenshtein distance, and unrooted trees were constructed with ape in R 3.6.1. The clones in this table, taken by TCRdb from immuneACCESS, are in-frame only. Not every clone is retained; where verified, under half of the shortfall comes from an unresolved V gene, and the cause of the rest is unknown. Clone size and the V and J calls come from that table; the DNA yielded D and trimming. Present in this sample are under 25,000 clones, roughly 80% of which were seen just once. The top ten clonotypes cover roughly 6% of the sample.

To identify antigen-specific CD4+ T cell clonotypes by their expansion, the ViraFEST assay first stimulated PBMC with viral peptide pools and then applied TCR sequencing. After about 9 days of culture, CD4+ T cells were isolated with the EasySep CD4+ T cell isolation kit. Two doses of either the BNT162b2 or the mRNA-1273 mRNA SARS-CoV-2 vaccine were administered to participants. The absence of prior SARS-CoV-2 infection in healthy vaccine recipients was confirmed by negative nucleocapsid antibodies before and after vaccination. Each well held more than 1.5 million PBMC cultured in IMDM containing roughly 4.9% human AB serum, 9.5 to 10 IU/ml IL-2 and gentamicin, along with roughly 10 ug/ml peptides. Half of the culture medium was replaced with fresh IL-2-containing medium on days 3 and 7. Each peptide stimulation condition was cultured in triplicate wells unless otherwise noted. PBMC were separated from whole blood using Ficoll-Paque Plus gradient centrifugation and were then either cryopreserved at -140C or used fresh. Overlapping peptide pools spanned the spike proteins of SARS-CoV-2 and the common cold coronaviruses HCoV-NL63, HCoV-OC43 and HCoV-229E. The QIAamp micro DNA kit was used to extract genomic DNA from the cultured CD4+ T cells.

Broad study findings and their caveats: Both infection-induced and vaccine-induced clones contracted markedly at late post-vaccination timepoints, which is consistent with waning T cell responses. In healthy vaccine recipients, vaccine-induced clones were almost all SARS-CoV-2 mono-reactive, with only 1 of 255 being cross-reactive with common cold coronaviruses. The study was limited by a small number of convalescent patients, and early post-infection timepoints were lacking.

A note on this clone: The antigen it recognizes is unknown. Base qualities are not at hand, and no much larger clone is one base apart.

V and J are trimmed by 4 bases and 2 bases, and the gene matches miss 10 bases of the junction. In the germline V gene, CDR1 corresponds to SQVTM and CDR2 to ANQGSEA. From cysteine to phenylalanine, the CDR3 is 15 amino acids long. The sequence is cut down to CDR3 DNA, 45 bases in frame from base 1. The TCR sequence derives from a human donor who received a COVID-19 vaccine. Some clones in this sample may be carry-over from other donors' samples. The rearrangement joined TRBV29-1 to TRBJ1-2; TRBD1 fits 7 bases in the junction. Sample: CD4+ T cells from PBMCs cultured with SARS-CoV-2 spike peptides, taken after COVID-19 vaccination. The sample's cell subset or site label, in plain terms: SARS-CoV-2 spike overlapping peptide pool stimulation. This receptor carries the CDR3 CSVVFRVRGNYGYTF. In nucleotide form, the sequence is TGCAGCGTTGTATTTCGAGTCAGGGGGAACTATGGCTACACCTTC. The variable domain in full, with residues beyond the CDR3 obtained from the reference TRBV29-1 and TRBJ1-2 genes, is SAVISQKPSRDICQRGTSLTIQCQVDSQVTMMFWYRQQPGQSLTLIATANQGSEATYESGFVIDKFPISRPNLTFSTLTVSNMSPEDSSIYLCSVVFRVRGNYGYTFGSGTRLTVV.